One sample yielded the 32 T cell receptor beta chains listed below, sequenced in a study of early T cells in non-severe SARS-CoV-2 infection. TCRdb redid the calling of the 5' RACE reads with MiXCR, one entry per CDR3 protein. Of 70,000 to 95,000 distinct CDR3 sequences detected, about 16% appear once; the ten largest clones hold roughly 2.7%. Sequencing was performed on whole blood. The receptors shown here come from an adult who was a healthcare worker with PCR-confirmed SARS-CoV-2 infection or an uninfected control (not recorded which).

This clonotype occurred many times. The DNA for the CDR3 is TGTGCCAGCAGCCAAGAGTGGCGGCAGTTCTTC. Its translation is CASSQEWRQFF. The chain joins TRBV3-1 to TRBJ2-1; unclear D gene. V was trimmed by 0 bases and J by 12 bases, leaving 6 bases between them. This CDR3 is 11 amino acids long. Germline-derived CDR1 and CDR2 are LGHDT and YNNKEL (reference sequence).

J is TRBJ2-3 and V is TRBV18; D is unclear. The CDR3 contains 12 residues. The V gene's germline CDR1 is KGHSH and CDR2 LQKENI. V was cut by 4 bases and J by 0 bases, with 2 bases left in between. In DNA, the CDR3 is TGTGCCAGCTCACGTAGCACAGATACGCAGTATTTT. This gives the protein CASSRSTDTQYF.

This clonotype was picked up a small number of times. V and J are TRBV7-2 and TRBJ1-2; D gene uncertain. This CDR3 spans 15 amino acids. The ends were cut back, 5 bases at V and 0 bases at J, with 13 bases in the middle. The germline V gene has CDR1 SGHTA and CDR2 FQGNSA. As DNA, the CDR3 is TGTGCCAGCAGCCCCCGCGGGAGCGCTAACTATGGCTACACCTTC. It codes for CASSPRGSANYGYTF.

V is TRBV19 and J is TRBJ2-2; D unresolved. Germline loops: CDR1 LNHDA, CDR2 SQIVND (reference sequence). The CDR3 extends over 11 amino acids. The V gene lost 6 bases and the J gene lost 8 bases, with 7 bases spanning the gap. CDR3 coding DNA: TGTGCCAGTAGCCGAGTTGGGGAGCTGTTTTTT. As protein: CASSRVGELFF.

This clonotype turned up a few times. This chain connects TRBV19 to TRBJ1-5; possible D gene TRBD1, 6 bases. Per the germline V gene, CDR1 is LNHDA and CDR2 is SQIVND (reference sequence). CDR3 size: 18 residues. The V and J ends lost 1 base and 1 base respectively, with 17 bases between them. CDR3 in amino acids: CASSIGRTERLSNQPQHF. DNA of the CDR3: TGTGCCAGTAGTATAGGTAGGACAGAGAGACTAAGCAATCAGCCCCAGCATTTT.

The chain carries TRBV9 and TRBJ2-5; D unclear. Deletions cut 0 bases from V and 1 base from J, with 7 bases between. The germline V gene has CDR1 SGDLS and CDR2 YYNGEE. This CDR3 region has 14 residues. CDR3 loop: CASSVGAAQETQYF. CDR3 nucleotides: TGTGCCAGCAGCGTAGGGGCCGCCCAAGAGACCCAGTACTTC.

This clonotype was seen a handful of times. The chain has TRBV9 and TRBJ2-1; D is unresolved. Germline V lookup: CDR1 SGDLS, CDR2 YYNGEE. Trimming took off 0 bases at V and 7 bases at J, with 8 bases between the two ends. CDR3 length: 13 amino acids. CDR3 in amino acids: CASSVDSRNEQFF. The DNA for the CDR3 is TGTGCCAGCAGCGTAGACAGCAGAAATGAGCAGTTCTTC.

Concerning this clonotype: One base away lies a much larger clone, so this may be a sequencing read error. The V gene is TRBV5-4, the J gene TRBJ1-2; possible D gene TRBD1, 6 bases. The length of the CDR3 is 13 residues. The germline V gene encodes CDR1 SGHNT and CDR2 YYREEE (reference sequence). The CDR3 is CVSSLEQGYGYTF. The CDR3 DNA reads as TGTGTCAGCAGCTTGGAACAGGGCTATGGCTACACCTTC.

The CDR3 region has the DNA TGTGCCAGCAGCTTAGGCGAAAACTATGGCTACACCTTC. Protein: CASSLGENYGYTF. This chain joins TRBV7-9 and TRBJ1-2; D remains ambiguous. In germline, CDR1 is SEHNR, CDR2 FQNEAQ (reference sequence). V was trimmed by 1 base and J by 2 bases, leaving 5 bases between them. The length of the CDR3 is 13 residues.

Relative to its sample, this clonotype is medium-sized. DNA of the CDR3: TGTGCCAGCAGCTTCATCCGGAGGGCAGAGGGAAACACCATATATTTT. This sequence encodes CASSFIRRAEGNTIYF. The rearrangement uses TRBV11-2 and TRBJ1-3; unclear D gene. This CDR3 has 16 amino acids. Germline loops: CDR1 SGHAT, CDR2 FQNNGV. Trimming removed 3 bases at V and 4 bases at J, with 16 bases between.

This sequence joins TRBV5-4 and TRBJ2-7; 9 bases line up with TRBD2. J lost 2 bases, V lost 3 bases, and 12 bases had no gene match. Germline V lookup: CDR1 SGHNT, CDR2 YYREEE (reference sequence). The CDR3 has 17 amino acids. DNA of the CDR3: TGTGCCAGCAGCTCGGGCGGGGGGGCCCTCACCCCCTACGAGCAGTACTTC. This sequence encodes CASSSGGGALTPYEQYF.

The V call is TRBV21-1, the J call TRBJ2-5; the table's D call TRBD1 went unverified against the DNA. TRBV21-1 is a pseudogene. The CDR3 is 15 amino acids. CDR3 protein: CASRGQGRMQETQYF. The DNA of the CDR3 is TGTGCCAGCAGAGGACAGGGTAGGATGCAAGAGACCCAGTACTTC.

V gene TRBV5-5 combines with J gene TRBJ1-6, with unresolved D. Germline V gene sequence: CDR1 SGHKS, CDR2 YYEKEE (reference sequence). Trimming took 2 bases from V and 9 from J, leaving 15 bases between them. This CDR3 contains 15 residues. CDR3 nucleotides: TGTGCCAGCAGCTTACCCGACTCCAGCAGTTCACCCCTCCACTTT. Protein: CASSLPDSSSSPLHF.

This clonotype was seen repeatedly, ten times or more. The chain couples TRBV18 to TRBJ1-1, with 8 bases matching TRBD1. The V segment lost 3 bases and the J segment 3 bases; nucleotides outside the gene matches: 6. CDR1 is KGHSH, CDR2 LQKENI, per germline. The CDR3 runs 15 residues. The CDR3 loop reads CASSPRQGLDTEAFF. CDR3 coding DNA: TGTGCCAGCTCACCCCGACAGGGGTTGGACACTGAAGCTTTCTTT.

The chain is built from TRBV7-8 and TRBJ2-5; unclear D gene. Trimming left V 5 bases short and J 5 bases short, with 18 bases between. The CDR3 runs to 15 residues. Germline V gives CDR1 SGHVS, CDR2 FQNEAQ. CDR3 protein: CASSLLRSTGETQYF. CDR3 DNA sequence: TGTGCCAGCAGCCTCCTACGGTCGACCGGGGAGACCCAGTACTTC. The full variable domain, with the rest looked up from reference TRBV7-8 and TRBJ2-5, is GAGVSQSPRYKVAKRGQDVALRCDPISGHVSLFWYQQALGQGPEFLTYFQNEAQLDKSGLPSDRFFAERPEGSVSTLKIQRTQQEDSAVYLCASSLLRSTGETQYFGPGTRLLVL.

This chain uses TRBV3-1 with TRBJ2-3, with D unclear. The CDR3 contains 12 residues. The germline V gene has CDR1 LGHDT and CDR2 YNNKEL (reference sequence). V gave up 3 bases and J gave up 1 base, with 2 bases separating them. DNA of the CDR3: TGTGCCAGCAGCCAGCGCACAGATACGCAGTATTTT. Its translation: CASSQRTDTQYF.

This clonotype has more than one count but fewer than ten. V gene TRBV11-2 combines with J gene TRBJ2-7, with D maybe TRBD1 (5 bases). This CDR3 comprises 13 residues. Germline V gives CDR1 SGHAT, CDR2 FQNNGV. Trimming took 5 bases from V and 9 from J, leaving 17 bases between them. As DNA, the CDR3 is TGTGCCAGCAGCCTCCCCGTCGAGACAGCGCAGTACTTC. Translation: CASSLPVETAQYF.

As to this clonotype: The CDR3 ends on some other residue instead of the conserved phenylalanine or tryptophan, so this is likely a read error. This sequence joins TRBV29-1 and TRBJ1-1; possible D gene TRBD1, 6 bases. Germline loops: CDR1 SQVTM, CDR2 ANQGSEA. The V gene lost 5 bases and the J gene lost 4 bases, with 17 bases spanning the gap. This CDR3 is built from 14 residues. CDR3 sequence (DNA): TGCAGCGTTCCCGGGGGCCCCCCGAGCACTGAAGCTTTCTCT. Translated, it gives CSVPGGPPSTEAFS.

In its sample, this clonotype was seen a few times. J is TRBJ1-2 and V is TRBV27, with 12 bases lining up with TRBD1. CDR3 size: 15 residues. The V gene's germline CDR1 is MNHEY and CDR2 SMNVEV (reference sequence). Trimming removed 5 bases from V and 8 bases from J; junction bases left unmatched: 9. The CDR3 bases are TGTGCCAGCAGTCCTCCGGGACAGGGGGCCCGGGGCTACACCTTC. Its translation: CASSPPGQGARGYTF.

This chain joins TRBV6-5 and TRBJ2-3; 9 nucleotides agree with TRBD2. J gave up 8 bases and V 2 bases, and 2 bases lay outside the gene matches. Looked up from germline, CDR1 is MNHEY and CDR2 is SVGAGI. The CDR3 is 13 amino acids. DNA for the CDR3: TGTGCCAGCAGTTACCCTAGCGGGGTTACGCAGTATTTT. This sequence encodes CASSYPSGVTQYF.

This clonotype turned up a few times. This chain uses TRBV4-1 with TRBJ2-4; D uncertain. CDR3 length equals 14 residues. Germline V lookup: CDR1 MGHRA, CDR2 YSYEKL. Trimming removed 1 base at V and 1 base at J, with 5 bases between. CDR3 in DNA: TGCGCCAGCAGCCAAGGCACTGCCAAAAACATTCAGTACTTC. Translated, it gives CASSQGTAKNIQYF.

This clonotype was counted at least ten times. The chain employs TRBV24-1 and TRBJ2-3, with 11 bases that match TRBD2. Germline CDR1 is KGHDR and CDR2 is SFDVKD. With V trimmed by 2 bases and J by 2 bases, 5 bases remained unmatched. The CDR3 extends over 17 amino acids. The CDR3 sequence is CATSDSIAGGTTDTQYF. The CDR3 DNA is TGTGCCACCAGTGATTCCATAGCGGGAGGGACCACAGATACGCAGTATTTT.

J is TRBJ1-6 and V is TRBV2; a possible D gene is TRBD1 (5 bases). Germline values: CDR1 SNHLY, CDR2 FYNNEI. Trimming shortened V by 7 bases and J by 3 bases, and 13 bases separated the two germline ends. The CDR3 spans 15 residues. The CDR3 loop reads CASTSPTDYNSPLHF. The CDR3 nucleotides are TGTGCCAGCACCTCACCGACAGACTATAATTCACCCCTCCACTTT. The full variable domain, rest sourced from reference TRBV2 and TRBJ1-6, is EPEVTQTPSHQVTQMGQEVILRCVPISNHLYFYWYRQILGQKVEFLVSFYNNEISEKSEIFDDQFSVERPDGSNFTLKIRSTKLEDSAMYFCASTSPTDYNSPLHFGNGTRLTVT.

J is TRBJ2-4 and V is TRBV3-1, with unresolved D. The germline V and J ends were trimmed by 4 bases and 0 bases, with 13 bases remaining between them. CDR3 size: 16 residues. Germline loops: CDR1 LGHDT, CDR2 YNNKEL (reference sequence). CDR3 in amino acids: CASSPYPWGAKNIQYF. For the CDR3, the DNA is TGTGCCAGCAGCCCGTACCCCTGGGGAGCCAAAAACATTCAGTACTTC.

This clonotype was picked up a small number of times. The chain uses TRBV7-3 and TRBJ1-1; 7 bases fit TRBD1. The CDR3 spans 14 residues. With 5 bases clipped from V and 1 base from J, the junction kept 4 bases outside the gene matches. Germline values: CDR1 SGHTA, CDR2 FQGTGA. The CDR3 protein is CASSIGTANTEAFF. The CDR3 coding sequence is TGTGCCAGCAGCATAGGGACAGCGAACACTGAAGCTTTCTTT. Looking up the rest from reference TRBV7-3 and TRBJ1-1 gives the full variable domain: GAGVSQTPSNKVTEKGKYVELRCDPISGHTALYWYRQSLGQGPEFLIYFQGTGAADDSGLPNDRFFAVRPEGSVSTLKIQRTERGDSAVYLCASSIGTANTEAFFGQGTRLTVV.

This clonotype has a handful of counts. The chain carries TRBV19 and TRBJ2-5, with 8 positions matching TRBD2. The CDR3 contains 13 residues. The germline CDR1 and CDR2 sequences are LNHDA and SQIVND (reference sequence). After removal of 5 bases from V and 3 bases from J, the junction contained 2 bases not matched to a gene. The chain's CDR3 is CASSPGGEETQYF. CDR3 coding DNA: TGTGCCAGTAGTCCCGGGGGGGAAGAGACCCAGTACTTC.

This clonotype came up a few times. V and J are TRBV11-2 and TRBJ2-7; 9 nucleotides match TRBD2. Germline assignment: CDR1 SGHAT and CDR2 FQNNGV. V lost 5 bases and J lost 1; bases outside the gene matches: 6. This CDR3 spans 15 amino acids. CDR3 protein: CASSRTSARSYEQYF. The CDR3 DNA follows: TGTGCCAGCAGCCGGACTAGCGCTCGATCCTACGAGCAGTACTTC.

This chain uses TRBV6-6 with TRBJ2-7; possible D gene TRBD1, 6 bases. V was trimmed by 6 bases and J by 2 bases, leaving 17 bases between them. Germline-derived CDR1 and CDR2 are MNHNY and SVGAGI (reference sequence). The CDR3 totals 15 residues. CDR3 coding DNA: TGTGCCAGCAGAACCCGGGACACCGTCCCCTACGAGCAGTACTTC. Translated, it gives CASRTRDTVPYEQYF.

This rearrangement joins TRBV12-3 or TRBV12-4 to TRBJ1-5; no definite D call. CDR3 size: 14 residues. V was pared by 4 bases and J by 8 bases, with 15 bases between. The CDR3 loop is CASSSRTPREPQHF. As DNA, the CDR3 is TGTGCCAGCAGTTCTAGGACGCCGCGGGAGCCCCAGCATTTT.

V is TRBV30 and J is TRBJ2-3; D unclear. Trimming removed 1 base at V and 1 base at J, with 6 bases between. This CDR3 region has 13 residues. Germline-derived CDR1 and CDR2 are GTSNPN and SVGIG (reference sequence). In DNA, the CDR3 is TGTGCCTGGAGTGGGTACCGCACAGATACGCAGTATTTT. This sequence encodes CAWSGYRTDTQYF.

This clonotype has more than one count but fewer than ten. The chain has TRBV4-1 and TRBJ2-1; the D is unclear. Looked up from germline, CDR1 is MGHRA and CDR2 is YSYEKL. The V end lost 0 bases, the J end lost 9 bases, and 6 bases lay between the germline ends. The CDR3 loop spans 12 amino acids. The CDR3 region has the DNA TGCGCCAGCAGCCAAGATATGGGTGAGCAGTTCTTC. It specifies CASSQDMGEQFF.

The sample holds a few counts of this clonotype. This chain connects TRBV7-3 to TRBJ2-2; D uncertain. The CDR3 loop spans 12 amino acids. V shed 2 bases and J shed 6 bases, with 4 bases lying between them. The germline V gene encodes CDR1 SGHTA and CDR2 FQGTGA. In DNA form, the CDR3 reads TGTGCCAGCAGCTTATCGGCCGGGGAGCTGTTTTTT. The encoded protein is CASSLSAGELFF.